The present T cell receptor (beta chain) was sequenced within a study of blood T cell repertoires in COVID-19. About the research overall: T cells, B-cell-depleted T cells, or PBMCs provided the cDNA or gDNA that served as material.

Using immunoSEQ multiplex PCR, the repertoire was profiled, and TCRdb retains in-frame clones only, with some absent. The repertoire holds a few hundred thousand clones, with about 89% as singletons. Participant reports of clinical history set cohort assignment. V gave up 6 bases and J gave up 6 bases; unmatched junction bases: 11. The CDR3 runs 15 residues. The V gene's germline CDR1 is MNHEY and CDR2 SMNVEV (reference sequence). This sequence joins TRBV27 and TRBJ2-1; 7 bases line up with TRBD2. The TCR sequence derives from a man aged 25 to 40 who had recovered from COVID-19. Sequenced material: PBMCs or T cells enriched from blood (not recorded which). The CDR3: CASSHGTKVFNEQFF. The CDR3 DNA sequence: TGTGCCAGCAGCCATGGGACTAAGGTCTTCAATGAGCAGTTCTTC.